Here is one T cell receptor beta chain with its context. The table lists this clonotype with a few counts. The specificity of this receptor is unknown. No base quality values were provided; no much bigger clone lies one nucleotide off. This entry comes from a study of T cell repertoires in cytomegalovirus infection (dated by TCRdb to between 2018 and 2020). Study-wide context: The peptide stimulations were aimed at well-studied HLA-B-restricted epitopes as well as recently identified HLA-C-restricted CMV epitopes, whose presentation resists viral immunomodulation. The HLA type of each donor mattered for the analysis, because public TCR beta signatures pointed to carriage of CMV infection along with the matching HLA type.

Per the publication, the treatment or condition label means: in vitro stimulation with specific CMV peptide epitopes to enrich CMV-specific T cells. The research as a whole found: Cumulative frequency of public TCR beta family members discriminated carriers of CMV infection plus the relevant HLA type in this cohort and an independent approximately 400-donor cohort. The ex vivo response was dominated by HLA-C-restricted CMV-specific TCR beta clonotypes, which also provided the single most frequent clonotype in two of eight donors.

V and J lose 3 bases and 4 bases, and a span of 12 bases separates them. For CDR1 and CDR2, the germline V gene lists SGHAT and FQNNGV. From the cysteine up to the phenylalanine, the CDR3 has a length of 14 residues. The only DNA kept is the CDR3, 42 bases in frame from the first base. These reads were obtained on an Illumina HiSeq 1500. TCRdb trimmed the raw reads at Q25, called clones with MiXCR and kept productive beta chains. Each record represents a unique CDR3 protein, reported with the most common genes and DNA among its rows. The sample includes some 940,000 distinct CDR3 sequences, with roughly 30% observed a single time. The ten largest clones represent about an eighth of the sample.

The sample was cultured CD8+ T cells from PBMCs, taken from culture after CMV antigen stimulation. This receptor was taken from a human donor in good health (CMV status not recorded). Some clones in this sample may be carry-over from other donors' samples. The sequence joins TRBV11-2 to TRBJ1-2; TRBD1 is a weak D gene call, 5 bases matching. The CDR3 loop reads CASSFPTATYGYTF. The DNA sequence is as follows: TGTGCCAGCAGCTTCCCGACAGCCACCTATGGCTACACCTTC.